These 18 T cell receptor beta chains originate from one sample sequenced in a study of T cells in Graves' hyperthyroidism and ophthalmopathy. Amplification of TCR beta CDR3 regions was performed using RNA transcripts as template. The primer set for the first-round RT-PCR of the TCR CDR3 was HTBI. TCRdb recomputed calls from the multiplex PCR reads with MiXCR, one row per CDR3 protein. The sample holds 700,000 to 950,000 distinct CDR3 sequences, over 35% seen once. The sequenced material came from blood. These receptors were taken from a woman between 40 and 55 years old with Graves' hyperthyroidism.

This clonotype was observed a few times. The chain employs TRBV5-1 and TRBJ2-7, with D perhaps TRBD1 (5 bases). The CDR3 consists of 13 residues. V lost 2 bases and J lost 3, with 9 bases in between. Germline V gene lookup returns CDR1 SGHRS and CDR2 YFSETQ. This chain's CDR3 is CASSFKDNYEQYF. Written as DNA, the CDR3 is TGCGCCAGCAGCTTCAAGGACAACTACGAGCAGTACTTC.

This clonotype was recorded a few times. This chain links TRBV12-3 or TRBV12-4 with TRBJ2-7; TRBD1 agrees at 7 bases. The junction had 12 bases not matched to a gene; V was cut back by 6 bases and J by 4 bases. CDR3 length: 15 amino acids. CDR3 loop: CASSSTGTDRYEQYF. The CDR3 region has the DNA TGTGCCAGCAGCTCAACCGGGACAGACCGTTACGAGCAGTACTTC.

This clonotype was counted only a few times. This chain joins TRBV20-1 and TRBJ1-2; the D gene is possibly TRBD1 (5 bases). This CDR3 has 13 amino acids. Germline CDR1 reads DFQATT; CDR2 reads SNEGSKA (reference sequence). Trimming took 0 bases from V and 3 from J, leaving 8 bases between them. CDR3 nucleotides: TGCAGTGCTAGAGATTTGGGACACTATGGCTACACCTTC. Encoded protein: CSARDLGHYGYTF.

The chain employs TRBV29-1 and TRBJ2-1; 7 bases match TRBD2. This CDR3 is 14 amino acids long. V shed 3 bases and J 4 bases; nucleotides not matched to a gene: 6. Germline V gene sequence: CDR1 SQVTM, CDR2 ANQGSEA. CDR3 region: CSVDGGSYYNEQFF. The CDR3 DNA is TGCAGCGTTGATGGCGGGAGCTATTACAATGAGCAGTTCTTC.

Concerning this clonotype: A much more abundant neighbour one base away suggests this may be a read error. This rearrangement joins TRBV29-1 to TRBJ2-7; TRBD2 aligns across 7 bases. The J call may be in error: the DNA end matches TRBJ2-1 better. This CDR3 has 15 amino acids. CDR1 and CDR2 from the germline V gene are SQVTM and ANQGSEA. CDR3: CSVEGRAGPSYEQFF. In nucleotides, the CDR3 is TGCAGCGTTGAAGGCCGAGCGGGACCCTCCTACGAGCAGTTCTTC.

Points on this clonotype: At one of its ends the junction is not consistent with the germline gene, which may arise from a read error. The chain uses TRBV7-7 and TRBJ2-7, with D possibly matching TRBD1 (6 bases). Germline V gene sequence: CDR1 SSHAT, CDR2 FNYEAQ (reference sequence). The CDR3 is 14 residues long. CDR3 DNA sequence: TGTGCTAGCAGTTTATCCCACAGGGTCCACGAGCAGTACTTC. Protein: CASSLSHRVHEQYF.

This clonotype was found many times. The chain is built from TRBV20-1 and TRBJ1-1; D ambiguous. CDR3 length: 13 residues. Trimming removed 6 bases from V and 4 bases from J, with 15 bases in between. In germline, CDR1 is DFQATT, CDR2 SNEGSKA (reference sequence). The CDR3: CSADSTGSTEAFF. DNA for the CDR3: TGCAGTGCGGATAGTACGGGGAGCACTGAAGCTTTCTTT.

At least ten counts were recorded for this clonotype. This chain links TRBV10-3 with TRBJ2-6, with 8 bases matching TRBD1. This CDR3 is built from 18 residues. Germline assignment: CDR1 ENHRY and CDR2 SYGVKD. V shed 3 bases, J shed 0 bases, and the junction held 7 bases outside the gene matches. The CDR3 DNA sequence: TGTGCCATCAGTGACAGGGGGCTCGCGAGCTCTGGGGCCAACGTCCTGACTTTC. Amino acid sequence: CAISDRGLASSGANVLTF.

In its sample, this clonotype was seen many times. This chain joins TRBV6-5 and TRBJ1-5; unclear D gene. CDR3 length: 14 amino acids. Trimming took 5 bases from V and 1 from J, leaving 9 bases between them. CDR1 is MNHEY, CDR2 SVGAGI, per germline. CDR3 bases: TGTGCCAGCAGTCCTCGACAAAGCAATCAGCCCCAGCATTTT. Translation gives CASSPRQSNQPQHF.

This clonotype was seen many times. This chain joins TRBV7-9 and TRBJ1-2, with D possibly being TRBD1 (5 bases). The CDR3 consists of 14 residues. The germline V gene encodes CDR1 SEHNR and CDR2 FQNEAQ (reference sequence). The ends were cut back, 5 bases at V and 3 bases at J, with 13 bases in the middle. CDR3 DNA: TGTGCCAGCAGCCTACCTGGGGGGTACTATGGCTACACCTTC. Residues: CASSLPGGYYGYTF.

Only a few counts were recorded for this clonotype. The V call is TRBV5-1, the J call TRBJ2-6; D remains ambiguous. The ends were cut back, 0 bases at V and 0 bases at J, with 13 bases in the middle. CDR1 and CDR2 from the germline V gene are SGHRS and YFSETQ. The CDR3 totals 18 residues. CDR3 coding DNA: TGCGCCAGCAGCTTGGAACCACTCCCCTACTCTGGGGCCAACGTCCTGACTTTC. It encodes CASSLEPLPYSGANVLTF.

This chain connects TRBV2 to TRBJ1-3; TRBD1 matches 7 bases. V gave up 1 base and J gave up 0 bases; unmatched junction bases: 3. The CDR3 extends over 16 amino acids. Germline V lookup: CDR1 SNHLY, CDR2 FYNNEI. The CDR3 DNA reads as TGTGCCAGCAGTGAAGGAGGGACAGACTCTGGAAACACCATATATTTT. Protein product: CASSEGGTDSGNTIYF.

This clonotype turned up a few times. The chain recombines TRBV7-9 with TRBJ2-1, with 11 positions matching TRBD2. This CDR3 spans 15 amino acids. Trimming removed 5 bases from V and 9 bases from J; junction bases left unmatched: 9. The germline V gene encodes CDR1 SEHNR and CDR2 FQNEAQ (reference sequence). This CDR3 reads CASSPTLAGEGEQFF. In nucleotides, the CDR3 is TGTGCCAGCAGCCCGACACTAGCGGGAGAGGGTGAGCAGTTCTTC.

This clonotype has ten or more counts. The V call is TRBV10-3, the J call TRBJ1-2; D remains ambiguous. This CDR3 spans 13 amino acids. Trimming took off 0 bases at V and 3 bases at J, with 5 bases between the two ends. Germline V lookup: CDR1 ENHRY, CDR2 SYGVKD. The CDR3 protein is CAISESPDYGYTF. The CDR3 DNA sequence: TGTGCCATCAGTGAGTCGCCAGACTATGGCTACACCTTC.

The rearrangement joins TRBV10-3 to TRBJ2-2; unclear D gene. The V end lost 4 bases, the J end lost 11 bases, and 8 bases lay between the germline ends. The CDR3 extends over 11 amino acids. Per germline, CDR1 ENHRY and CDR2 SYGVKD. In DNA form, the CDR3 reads TGTGCCATCAGTGTACGCGGCGAGCTGTTTTTT. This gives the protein CAISVRGELFF.

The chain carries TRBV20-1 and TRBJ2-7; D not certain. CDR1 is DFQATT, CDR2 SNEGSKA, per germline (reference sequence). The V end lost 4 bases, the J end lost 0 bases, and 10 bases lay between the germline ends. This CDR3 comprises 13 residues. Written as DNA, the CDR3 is TGCAGTGCTACCGGGCCATTCTCCTACGAGCAGTACTTC. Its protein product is CSATGPFSYEQYF.

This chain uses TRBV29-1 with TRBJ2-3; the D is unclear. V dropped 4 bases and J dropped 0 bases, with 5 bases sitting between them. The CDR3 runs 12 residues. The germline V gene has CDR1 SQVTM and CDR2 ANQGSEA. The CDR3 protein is CSVVDSTDTQYF. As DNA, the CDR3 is TGCAGCGTTGTTGACAGCACAGATACGCAGTATTTT.

CDR3 sequence: CASSLSPGTFQETQYF. DNA of the CDR3: TGCGCCAGCAGCTTGTCCCCAGGGACCTTCCAAGAGACCCAGTACTTC. This chain joins TRBV5-1 and TRBJ2-5; the D call may be TRBD1 or TRBD2 (5 bases each). CDR3 size: 16 residues. CDR1 SGHRS and CDR2 YFSETQ come from the germline V gene. Trimming shortened V by 1 base and J by 1 base, and 14 bases separated the two germline ends.